This is a list of T cell receptor beta chains from one sample in a study of beta chain features in type 1 diabetes. Clones were read by immunoSEQ multiplex PCR, and TCRdb kept only the in-frame ones, dropping some. This sample carries about 42,000 clones, approximately 48% of them seen once, and the ten largest clones take 0.2% to 0.3%. Sequencing used stem cell memory CD4+ T cells from blood. These receptors were collected from a woman in her twenties or thirties in good health. Each CDR3 is given with its conserved first and last residue. D genes are given only for firm matches. Expanded clones are given a class, and other clones once, few, many or no size at all.

j_call v_call clone_size d_call cdr3_aa cdr3_nt
TRBJ1-1 TRBV11-1 - TRBD1 CASSSQGYTEAFF TGTGCCAGCAGCTCACAGGGGTACACTGAAGCTTTCTTT
TRBJ2-3 TRBV28 - TRBD2 CASSAPSGTTDTQYF TGTGCCAGCAGTGCTCCTAGCGGGACCACAGATACGCAGTATTTT
TRBJ2-7 TRBV11-2 - - CASSLTELYEQYF TGTGCCAGCAGCTTAACGGAGCTTTACGAGCAGTACTTC
TRBJ1-2 TRBV5-1 - TRBD1 CASSLALTGIFTNYGYTF TGCGCCAGCAGCTTGGCTTTGACAGGGATTTTTACTAACTATGGCTACACCTTC
TRBJ2-3 TRBV11-2 few TRBD1 CASSPRLSKQGVDTQYF TGTGCCAGCAGTCCGAGACTGTCCAAGCAGGGGGTGGATACGCAGTATTTT
TRBJ2-3 TRBV6-4 few - CASGVTSTDTQYF TGTGCCAGCGGTGTGACTAGCACAGATACGCAGTATTTT
TRBJ2-1 TRBV7-2 - TRBD2 CASRGGGSYNEQFF TGTGCCAGCAGGGGCGGGGGCTCCTACAATGAGCAGTTCTTC
TRBJ1-1 TRBV7-2 - - CASSSRVSAEAFF TGTGCCAGCAGCTCCAGGGTATCGGCGGAAGCTTTCTTT
TRBJ2-7 TRBV28 few - CASTSGSTYEQYF TGTGCCAGCACCAGCGGCTCGACCTACGAGCAGTACTTC
TRBJ1-1 TRBV19 - - CASSIHGGEAFF TGTGCCAGTAGTATACACGGGGGTGAAGCTTTCTTT
TRBJ1-5 TRBV28 - - CASSSVQGVNQPQHF TGTGCCAGCAGTTCCGTACAGGGCGTCAATCAGCCCCAGCATTTT
TRBJ2-1 TRBV4-3 few - CASSQWYSAAGQQPEQFF TGCGCCAGCAGCCAATGGTATTCGGCGGCGGGGCAACAACCTGAGCAGTTCTTC
TRBJ1-5 TRBV28 - - CASRNGGGNQPQHF TGTGCCAGCAGGAACGGGGGAGGCAATCAGCCCCAGCATTTT
TRBJ1-3 TRBV7-9 - - CASSSIDSSSGNTIYF TGTGCCAGCAGCTCCATTGACAGTAGCTCTGGAAACACCATATATTTT
TRBJ2-1 TRBV7-2 - - CASSGLGAGPYNEQFF TGTGCCAGCAGCGGGCTAGGGGCGGGACCATACAATGAGCAGTTCTTC
TRBJ2-7 TRBV27 - TRBD2 CASSYLLGLAGVGEQYF TGTGCCAGCAGCTACTTGTTGGGACTAGCGGGAGTAGGCGAGCAGTACTTC
TRBJ2-3 TRBV7-2 - TRBD2 CASSLDWGGALSTDTQYF TGTGCCAGCAGCTTAGATTGGGGAGGGGCCCTTAGCACAGATACGCAGTATTTT
TRBJ1-5 TRBV30 - - CAWSGFGTQNQPQHF TGTGCCTGGAGTGGTTTCGGGACACAGAATCAGCCCCAGCATTTT
TRBJ2-7 TRBV30 - - CAWSRGNYEQYF TGTGCCTGGAGCCGAGGAAACTACGAGCAGTACTTC
TRBJ2-3 TRBV18 few - CASSPSTGTDTQYF TGTGCCAGCTCACCCAGCACAGGGACCGATACGCAGTATTTT
TRBJ2-2 TRBV6-6 few - CASRPGKGTTGELFF TGTGCCAGCAGACCGGGGAAGGGTACCACCGGGGAGCTGTTTTTT
TRBJ1-1 TRBV16 - - CASSQTYPFTEAFF TGTGCCAGCAGCCAAACCTATCCGTTCACTGAAGCTTTCTTT
TRBJ2-7 TRBV6-6 - - CASSFRQGTTYEQYF TGTGCCAGCAGTTTCCGGCAGGGGACCACCTACGAGCAGTACTTC
TRBJ2-3 TRBV11-1 - TRBD2 CASSSWTSGRRTDTQYF TGTGCCAGCAGCTCCTGGACTAGCGGGAGAAGGACAGATACGCAGTATTTT
TRBJ2-7 TRBV7-2 - TRBD1 CASSFTGGSYEQYF TGTGCCAGCAGCTTTACAGGGGGCTCCTACGAGCAGTACTTC
TRBJ1-4 TRBV5-5 - TRBD1 CASSTGGIEKLFF TGTGCCAGCAGCACAGGGGGCATCGAAAAACTGTTTTTT
TRBJ1-1 TRBV27 - - CASSLNGAYMNTEAFF TGTGCCAGCAGTTTAAATGGGGCGTACATGAACACTGAAGCTTTCTTT
TRBJ2-3 TRBV19 few TRBD1 CASGTGGDTDTQYF TGTGCCAGCGGGACAGGGGGCGACACAGATACGCAGTATTTT
TRBJ2-2 TRBV19 - TRBD2 CASSIVAGVTGELFF TGTGCCAGTAGTATTGTAGCGGGAGTGACCGGGGAGCTGTTTTTT
TRBJ2-7 TRBV6-5 - TRBD1 CASSRTFVGGHEQYF TGTGCCAGCAGTAGGACCTTCGTAGGGGGCCACGAGCAGTACTTC
TRBJ2-5 TRBV5-6 - - CASSLRGGRGTQYF TGTGCCAGCAGCTTGAGGGGGGGTCGGGGGACCCAGTACTTC